The rows below give T cell receptor beta chains drawn from one sample of a study of T cell responses to AZD1222 COVID-19 vaccine. Repertoires were generated with immunoSEQ multiplex PCR, while TCRdb's copy carries only in-frame clones and drops some. The data contain about 140,000 clones, approximately 90% of them singletons. This specimen was peripheral blood, taken 28 days after the second AZD1222 dose. The origin of the receptors is an adult who received the AZD1222 COVID-19 vaccine. The CDR3 runs from the conserved cysteine through the conserved F or W.

j_gene,v_gene,CDR3aa
TRBJ2-1,TRBV24-1,CATSDPGLAETSSYNEQFF
TRBJ1-1,TRBV19,CATIDSWVNTEAFF
TRBJ2-1,TRBV12-5,CASGLVQLAGAYNEQFF
TRBJ2-1,TRBV2,CASSTYDRFNEQFF
TRBJ1-5,TRBV12-3/TRBV12-4,CAAGRSNQPQHF
TRBJ2-3,TRBV11-2,CASSLVSDTQYF
TRBJ2-2,TRBV6-5,CASSSTGTRRTGELFF
TRBJ1-1,TRBV13,CASSVGDRDQTEAFF
TRBJ2-2,TRBV7-3,CASSLDPSGSPNTGELFF
TRBJ1-1,TRBV28,CASIANTEAFF
TRBJ1-1,TRBV3-1/TRBV3-2,CASSLLLSPTEAFF
TRBJ2-6,TRBV27,CASRRAAISSPGANVLTF
TRBJ1-2,TRBV27,CASSFDREYGYTF
TRBJ1-4,TRBV5-3,CARSSSTTNEKLFF
TRBJ2-1,TRBV6-4,CASSDWSSGSSGEQFF
TRBJ1-1,TRBV9,CASSVLAMNTEAFF
TRBJ1-1,TRBV13,CASSLASLRRMNTEAFF
TRBJ2-5,TRBV7-9,CASSFLAGGRETQYF
TRBJ2-2,TRBV27,CASSLVMTGAGSTGELFF
TRBJ2-5,TRBV15,CATSQDQGGLETQYF
TRBJ1-1,TRBV7-3,CASSLIGQAGGAFF
TRBJ2-7,TRBV5-5,CASSLAPFYEQYF